This T cell receptor beta chain was profiled in a study of shared clonotypes between healthy human individuals. Regarding the study as a whole: Represented diversity, genetic and exposure-history alike, was limited by few donors. Naive subsets generally exceeded memory subsets in estimated richness.

The naive CD8 population came from CD45RO-negative cells selected for CCR7, without terminally differentiated effector memory CD45RA+ cells. In its sample, this clone was seen once. Its target is not known. Other nucleotide sequences from this sample produce the same CDR3. The assay was immunoSEQ multiplex PCR, and TCRdb's table has in-frame clones only and misses some. This table has 1.5 million to 2.5 million clones, 85% to 95% appearing once. The germline V gene has CDR1 MNHNY and CDR2 SVGAGI (reference sequence). The CDR3 totals 13 residues. V was shortened by 5 bases and J by 1 base, with 9 bases between the two germline ends.

The receptor was derived from a man aged 18-30 years in good health. Sequenced material: naive CD8+ T cells sorted from blood. V usage is TRBV6-6 and J usage is TRBJ2-7; unclear D gene. The CDR3 coding sequence is TGTGCCAGCAGTCTGACGGGTTCCTACGAGCAGTACTTC. Residues: CASSLTGSYEQYF.